A selection of T cell receptor beta chains follows, all from one sample in a study of regulatory T cells in long-lasting Graves disease. TCRdb analysed the multiplex PCR reads with MiXCR anew, one entry per CDR3 protein. The data show about 540,000 distinct CDR3 sequences, roughly 13% seen once. Another study also made use of these data, one on T cells in Graves' hyperthyroidism and ophthalmopathy.

The material sequenced was peripheral blood mononuclear cells (PBMCs), taken at new diagnosis, from a patient treated with antithyroid drugs. These receptors all come from a man aged 30-40 years with Graves disease. The CDR3 runs from the conserved cysteine through the conserved F or W. A D gene is named only where the DNA matches it firmly. A clone size is listed for some rows: how often the clone was seen (once, few, many), or a class if it is expanded.

j_call: TRBJ1-5
clone_size: -
v_call: TRBV25-1
cdr3_length: 14
d_call: TRBD1
cdr3_aa: CASSEPGGHQPQHF
cdr3_nt: TGTGCCAGCAGTGAGCCAGGGGGGCATCAGCCCCAGCATTTT

j_call: TRBJ1-1
clone_size: -
v_call: TRBV5-5
cdr3_length: 16
d_call: -
cdr3_aa: CASSQESGPLNTEAFF
cdr3_nt: TGTGCCAGCAGCCAAGAGTCAGGGCCGCTGAACACTGAAGCTTTCTTT

j_call: TRBJ2-5
clone_size: -
v_call: TRBV20-1
cdr3_length: 14
d_call: -
cdr3_aa: CSARLAPIQETQYF
cdr3_nt: TGCAGTGCTAGGTTAGCGCCTATTCAAGAGACCCAGTACTTC

j_call: TRBJ2-3
clone_size: once
v_call: TRBV5-1
cdr3_length: 15
d_call: TRBD1
cdr3_aa: CASSLTGGLADTQYF
cdr3_nt: TGTGCCAGCAGCTTAACAGGGGGCTTAGCAGATACGCAGTATTTT

j_call: TRBJ2-3
clone_size: many
v_call: TRBV12-3/TRBV12-4
cdr3_length: 13
d_call: -
cdr3_aa: CASRHSPIYTQYF
cdr3_nt: TGTGCCAGCCGACACTCACCCATTTATACGCAGTATTTT

j_call: TRBJ2-1
clone_size: -
v_call: TRBV9
cdr3_length: 13
d_call: -
cdr3_aa: CASSPPLDNEQFF
cdr3_nt: TGTGCCAGCAGCCCCCCCTTGGACAATGAGCAGTTCTTC

j_call: TRBJ1-1
clone_size: -
v_call: TRBV7-2
cdr3_length: 14
d_call: TRBD1
cdr3_aa: CASRSDRGPEGAFF
cdr3_nt: TGTGCCAGCAGATCCGACAGGGGGCCCGAAGGAGCTTTCTTT

j_call: TRBJ2-5
clone_size: few
v_call: TRBV5-1
cdr3_length: 12
d_call: -
cdr3_aa: CASYSRGETQYF
cdr3_nt: TGCGCCAGCTACTCGAGGGGGGAGACCCAGTACTTC

j_call: TRBJ2-3
clone_size: many
v_call: TRBV10-3
cdr3_length: 16
d_call: TRBD2
cdr3_aa: CAIRVLAEGGADTQYF
cdr3_nt: TGTGCCATCAGAGTACTAGCGGAGGGGGGTGCAGATACGCAGTATTTT

j_call: TRBJ2-1
clone_size: -
v_call: TRBV29-1
cdr3_length: 14
d_call: TRBD1
cdr3_aa: CSAEEGTGVGEQSF
cdr3_nt: TGCAGCGCTGAAGAGGGCACAGGGGTTGGAGAGCAGTCCTTC